This T cell receptor (beta chain) derives from a study of blood T cell repertoires in COVID-19. Study-wide context: Sites across the United States, Italy and Spain contributed samples from acute and convalescent COVID-19. PBMCs, B-cell-depleted T cells, or T cells were the source of the cDNA or gDNA that made up the material.

Original processing methods: Amplification from reference gene primers served as the basis for estimated nucleated cell counts. Sequencing was performed with immunoSEQ multiplex PCR; in TCRdb, only in-frame clones are kept and a portion is missing. The DNA was the basis for D and trimming; V, J and clone size are from that table. The sample shows more than 300,000 clones, around nine tenths of them seen only once. Germline V gene data show CDR1 as SGDLS and CDR2 as YYNGEE. V shed 4 bases, J shed 3 bases, and the junction held 7 bases outside the gene matches. The CDR3 runs to 14 residues. This clone was recorded only once.

The source is a woman in her 70s with COVID-19, enrolled during active disease. The source material was peripheral blood. V usage is TRBV9 and J usage is TRBJ2-7, with 7 bases matching TRBD1. The CDR3 DNA is TGTGCCAGCAGCCCGTTCGACAGGGACTACGAGCAGTACTTC. Protein: CASSPFDRDYEQYF.